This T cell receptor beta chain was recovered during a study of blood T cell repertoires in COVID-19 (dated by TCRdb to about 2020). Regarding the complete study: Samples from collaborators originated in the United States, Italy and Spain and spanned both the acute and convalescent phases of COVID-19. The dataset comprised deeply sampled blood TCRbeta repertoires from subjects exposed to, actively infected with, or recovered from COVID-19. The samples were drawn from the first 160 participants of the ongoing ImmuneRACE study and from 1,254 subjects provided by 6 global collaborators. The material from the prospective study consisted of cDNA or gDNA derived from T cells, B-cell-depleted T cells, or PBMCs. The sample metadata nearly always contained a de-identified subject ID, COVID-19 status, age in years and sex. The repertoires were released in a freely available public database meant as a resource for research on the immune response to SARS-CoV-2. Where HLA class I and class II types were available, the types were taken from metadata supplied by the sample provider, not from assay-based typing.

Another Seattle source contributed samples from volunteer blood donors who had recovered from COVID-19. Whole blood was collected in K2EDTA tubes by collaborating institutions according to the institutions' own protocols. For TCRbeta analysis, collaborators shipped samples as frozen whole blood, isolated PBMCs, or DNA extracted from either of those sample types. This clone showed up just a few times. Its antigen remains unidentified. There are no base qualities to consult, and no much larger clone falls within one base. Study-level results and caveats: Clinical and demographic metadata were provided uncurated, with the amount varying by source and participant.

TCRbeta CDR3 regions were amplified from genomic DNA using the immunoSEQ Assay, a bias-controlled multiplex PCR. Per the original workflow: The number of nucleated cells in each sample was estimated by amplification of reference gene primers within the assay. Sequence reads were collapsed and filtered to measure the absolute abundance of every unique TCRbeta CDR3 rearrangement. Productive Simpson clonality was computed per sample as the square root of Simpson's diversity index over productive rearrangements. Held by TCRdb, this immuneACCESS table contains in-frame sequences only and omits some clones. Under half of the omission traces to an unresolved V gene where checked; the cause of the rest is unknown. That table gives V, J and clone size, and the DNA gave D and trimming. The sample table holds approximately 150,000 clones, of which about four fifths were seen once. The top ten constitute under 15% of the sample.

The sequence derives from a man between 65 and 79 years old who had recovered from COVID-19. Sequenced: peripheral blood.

The DNA is as follows: TGTGCCAGCACTCTTCAGGGGATCACTGAAGCTTTCTTT. It specifies CASTLQGITEAFF. This receptor chain uses TRBV12-3 or TRBV12-4 and TRBJ1-1, with a tentative D gene TRBD1 over 6 matching bases. Cut back by 7 bases and 4 bases, the V and J ends lie 13 bases apart. The CDR3 has 13 amino acids, counting the end cysteine and phenylalanine. Left in the record is the CDR3 DNA by itself, 39 bases read in frame from the first base.